This T cell receptor (beta chain) was sequenced during a study of blood T cell repertoires in COVID-19. Study-wide background: Material from acute and convalescent COVID-19 was sourced from the United States, Italy and Spain. The cDNA or gDNA used as material had been derived from T cells, B-cell-depleted T cells, or PBMCs.

Each exposed participant met a COVID-19 case in the 2 weeks preceding study entry. Per the study methods: Amplification of reference gene primers provided the estimated nucleated cell counts. Sequenced by immunoSEQ multiplex PCR; TCRdb stores in-frame clones only, minus some. V and J calls and clone size are those listed in that table; D and trimming were worked out from the DNA. This table holds 300,000 to 350,000 clones, 90% to 95% found once. Germline V CDR1 and CDR2: MNHEY, SVGEGT. Trimming cost V 4 bases and J 6 bases; bases outside gene matches: 6. The CDR3 length is 14 residues. The chain couples TRBV6-2 or TRBV6-3 to TRBJ1-5, with TRBD1 matching 7 bases. This receptor was obtained from a woman in her 30s who had been exposed to COVID-19. The sequencing input was PBMCs or T cells enriched from blood (not recorded which). CDR3: CASSLQGTGQPQHF. CDR3 DNA: TGTGCCAGCAGTTTACAGGGGACGGGTCAGCCCCAGCATTTT.